These 30 T cell receptor beta chains came from one sample sequenced in a study of cytomegalovirus exposure and HLA in healthy donors. The table came from immunoSEQ multiplex PCR; TCRdb's copy has only in-frame clones and leaves some out. The table shows 150,000 or so clones, with around nine tenths occurring only once. Sequenced material: PBMCs. These receptors were taken from a woman aged 25 to 45 in good health and CMV-seronegative.

This chain's CDR3 is CASSSQGIDEQYF. The CDR3 DNA is TGTGCCAGCAGCTCACAGGGGATCGACGAGCAGTACTTC. This chain links TRBV9 with TRBJ2-7; 7 bases match TRBD1. J was trimmed by 5 bases and V by 4 bases; bases with no gene match: 6. The CDR3 spans 13 residues. CDR1 is SGDLS and CDR2 is YYNGEE in the germline V gene.

This chain's CDR3 is CASSTGGAGQETQYF. The CDR3 nucleotides read TGTGCCAGCAGTACAGGGGGCGCGGGGCAAGAGACCCAGTACTTC. V usage is TRBV6-1 and J usage is TRBJ2-5; 9 nucleotides line up with TRBD1. This CDR3 has 15 amino acids. V shed 5 bases, J shed 2 bases, and the junction held 6 bases outside the gene matches. Germline values: CDR1 MNHNS, CDR2 SASEGT.

J is TRBJ2-1 and V is TRBV7-9; 7 nucleotides match TRBD1. The CDR3 totals 16 residues. Germline V gene lookup returns CDR1 SEHNR and CDR2 FQNEAQ (reference sequence). Losses at the gene ends were 8 bases for V and 2 bases for J; bases not matched to a gene: 12. DNA of the CDR3: TGTGCCAGCGACCTAACGACAGGGCCAACCTACAATGAGCAGTTCTTC. This translates into CASDLTTGPTYNEQFF.

V usage is TRBV30 and J usage is TRBJ2-1; the D is unclear. This CDR3 spans 13 amino acids. Germline V lookup: CDR1 GTSNPN, CDR2 SVGIG (reference sequence). Trimming pared 3 bases from V and 6 bases from J, leaving 12 bases between. CDR3 coding DNA: TGTGCCTGGAGCCCCCCCATCGGCAATGAGCAGTTCTTC. Residues: CAWSPPIGNEQFF.

This clone showed up just once. This rearrangement joins TRBV7-8 to TRBJ2-7; 7 bases align to TRBD1. Germline CDR1 SGHVS, CDR2 FQNEAQ. V was clipped by 4 bases and J by 3 bases; unmatched bases: 3. The CDR3 is 13 residues long. CDR3: CASSSRDSYEQYF. CDR3 DNA sequence: TGTGCCAGCAGCTCCCGGGACAGCTACGAGCAGTACTTC.

This clone has only one observation. V and J are TRBV6-6 and TRBJ2-3; possible D gene TRBD2, 5 bases. The germline V gene encodes CDR1 MNHNY and CDR2 SVGAGI (reference sequence). The CDR3 length is 10 residues. Trimming removed 8 bases from V and 8 bases from J, with 8 bases in between. Here the CDR3 reads CASLGSTQYF. Here the CDR3 DNA reads TGTGCCAGCTTGGGGAGTACGCAGTATTTT.

This chain joins TRBV7-2 and TRBJ1-2; D possibly corresponds to TRBD1 (5 bases). The CDR3 sequence is 12 residues long. CDR1 is SGHTA and CDR2 is FQGNSA in the germline V gene. Trimming shortened V by 7 bases and J by 6 bases, and 12 bases separated the two germline ends. CDR3 bases: TGTGCCAGCACTCAGGGTCGGAATGGCTACACCTTC. It translates to CASTQGRNGYTF. Combining the CDR3 with reference TRBV7-2 and TRBJ1-2 gives the whole variable domain GAGVSQSPSNKVTEKGKDVELRCDPISGHTALYWYRQSLGQGLEFLIYFQGNSAPDKSGLPSDRFSAERTGGSVSTLTIQRTQQEDSAVYLCASTQGRNGYTFGSGTRLTVV.

The V and J genes are TRBV5-1 and TRBJ2-2, with 7 bases identical to TRBD1. From germline, CDR1 is SGHRS and CDR2 YFSETQ. Trimming took 5 bases from V and 7 from J; bases not matched to a gene: 5. The CDR3 is 13 residues long. The CDR3 is CASSTGASGELFF. CDR3 DNA sequence: TGCGCCAGCAGTACAGGGGCGAGCGGGGAGCTGTTTTTT.

The J gene is TRBJ1-5, the V gene TRBV11-2; D gene ambiguous. This CDR3 is 14 amino acids long. Trimming took 1 base from V and 0 from J, leaving 4 bases between them. Germline CDR1 SGHAT, CDR2 FQNNGV. The CDR3 loop is CASSLGGSNQPQHF. CDR3 DNA: TGTGCCAGCAGCTTAGGAGGTAGCAATCAGCCCCAGCATTTT.

This chain uses TRBV4-1 with TRBJ2-1; D uncertain. Germline CDR1 reads MGHRA; CDR2 reads YSYEKL. The CDR3 has 12 residues. The V end lost 1 base, the J end lost 5 bases, and 3 bases lay between the germline ends. The CDR3 sequence is CASSQANNEQFF. Here the CDR3 DNA reads TGCGCCAGCAGCCAAGCCAACAATGAGCAGTTCTTC.

The rearrangement links TRBV29-1 to TRBJ2-1; possibly TRBD2 for D (5 bases). The V gene's germline CDR1 is SQVTM and CDR2 ANQGSEA. The CDR3 consists of 16 residues. The V gene lost 3 bases and the J gene lost 3 bases, with 18 bases spanning the gap. CDR3 sequence: CSVEGGGSAGYNEQFF. CDR3 nucleotide sequence: TGCAGCGTTGAGGGTGGAGGTAGCGCCGGCTACAATGAGCAGTTCTTC.

The V call is TRBV5-6, the J call TRBJ2-3; TRBD2 matches 11 bases. The length of the CDR3 is 15 residues. The germline CDR1 and CDR2 sequences are SGHDT and YYEEEE. After removal of 4 bases from V and 3 bases from J, the junction contained 4 bases not matched to a gene. The CDR3 region is CASSKGTSGTDTQYF. The CDR3 DNA reads as TGTGCCAGCAGCAAAGGGACTAGCGGTACAGATACGCAGTATTTT.

This chain joins TRBV6-5 and TRBJ1-1; D is uncertain. V was clipped by 2 bases and J by 3 bases, with 10 bases between them. The CDR3 length is 14 residues. Germline assignment: CDR1 MNHEY and CDR2 SVGAGI. CDR3 in DNA: TGTGCCAGCAGTTACGGCCCGCGGGACACTGAAGCTTTCTTT. Translation gives CASSYGPRDTEAFF.

The rearrangement links TRBV5-1 to TRBJ2-7; 8 bases fit TRBD2. CDR1 and CDR2 (germline): SGHRS, YFSETQ. The CDR3 consists of 14 residues. Trimming took 4 bases from V and 0 from J; bases not matched to a gene: 3. The CDR3 nucleotides read TGCGCCAGCAGCGCGGGGGGCAGCTCCTACGAGCAGTACTTC. Translation: CASSAGGSSYEQYF.

V gene TRBV29-1 combines with J gene TRBJ1-5; 9 nucleotides agree with TRBD1. V was clipped by 7 bases and J by 6 bases; unmatched bases: 4. Germline values: CDR1 SQVTM, CDR2 ANQGSEA. The CDR3 is 12 residues long. The CDR3 nucleotides are TGCAGCGCCCAGACAGGGGGTCAGCCCCAGCATTTT. Encoded protein: CSAQTGGQPQHF. The full variable domain, with the rest looked up from reference TRBV29-1 and TRBJ1-5, is SAVISQKPSRDICQRGTSLTIQCQVDSQVTMMFWYRQQPGQSLTLIATANQGSEATYESGFVIDKFPISRPNLTFSTLTVSNMSPEDSSIYLCSAQTGGQPQHFGDGTRLSIL.

About this clone: A single base separates this from a much larger clone, so it may be a read error. V gene TRBV4-1 combines with J gene TRBJ1-3, with 7 bases fitting TRBD1. The germline CDR1 and CDR2 sequences are MGHRA and YSYEKL. This CDR3 contains 14 residues. Trimming removed 4 bases from V and 0 bases from J; junction bases left unmatched: 0. DNA of the CDR3: TGCGCCAGCAGCCCAGGGGGCTCTGGAAACACCATATATTTT. It encodes CASSPGGSGNTIYF.

The chain links TRBV29-1 to TRBJ2-5, with D tentatively TRBD1 (5 bases). V was cut by 6 bases and J by 2 bases, with 16 bases left in between. The CDR3 spans 14 residues. CDR1 is SQVTM and CDR2 is ANQGSEA in the germline V gene. For the CDR3, the DNA is TGCAGCGTCCTACCCCGGACAAATCAAGAGACCCAGTACTTC. Its protein is CSVLPRTNQETQYF. Supplemented by reference TRBV29-1 and TRBJ2-5, the full variable domain reads SAVISQKPSRDICQRGTSLTIQCQVDSQVTMMFWYRQQPGQSLTLIATANQGSEATYESGFVIDKFPISRPNLTFSTLTVSNMSPEDSSIYLCSVLPRTNQETQYFGPGTRLLVL.

V usage is TRBV11-3 and J usage is TRBJ2-7, with TRBD1 matching 8 bases. CDR1 and CDR2 (germline): SGHNT, YENEEA. V lost 5 bases to trimming and J lost 4 bases; unmatched junction nucleotides: 7. The CDR3 contains 14 residues. The CDR3 reads CASSPRDRPYEQYF. The CDR3 coding sequence is TGTGCCAGCAGCCCCCGGGACAGGCCGTACGAGCAGTACTTC.

This clone was seen just once. The junction and the germline gene differ at one end; a read error may be behind it. The CDR3 protein is CASSPGTGVDF. In DNA form, the CDR3 reads TGTGCCAGCTCTCCCGGGACAGGGGTAGACTTC. The chain has TRBV18 and TRBJ2-7; the match to TRBD1 covers 10 bases. From germline, CDR1 is KGHSH and CDR2 LQKENI. The CDR3 spans 11 residues.

The chain recombines TRBV5-1 with TRBJ1-4, with 7 bases aligning to TRBD1. This CDR3 spans 17 amino acids. Germline loops: CDR1 SGHRS, CDR2 YFSETQ. The ends lost 1 base at V and 8 bases at J; junction bases unmatched: 14. The CDR3 region is CASSLPGTAREREKLFF. CDR3 DNA: TGCGCCAGCAGCTTGCCTGGGACAGCTAGAGAAAGAGAAAAACTGTTTTTT.

V and J are TRBV25-1 and TRBJ1-4, with D perhaps matching TRBD1 (5 bases). Trimming removed 3 bases at V and 0 bases at J, with 11 bases between. The CDR3 is 16 amino acids. Germline CDR1 is MGHDK and CDR2 is SYGVNS. CDR3 nucleotides: TGTGCCAGCAGTGATCCCAGGGCACCAACTAATGAAAAACTGTTTTTT. It encodes CASSDPRAPTNEKLFF.

This chain connects TRBV2 to TRBJ2-1; 7 positions agree with TRBD1. J gave up 6 bases and V 10 bases, and 15 bases lay outside the gene matches. Per germline, CDR1 SNHLY and CDR2 FYNNEI. The length of the CDR3 is 15 residues. DNA of the CDR3: TGTGCCATCAGCCCCGACAGGGAAGTGGTCAATGAGCAGTTCTTC. Translating gives CAISPDREVVNEQFF.

This clone appeared a few times. CDR3 sequence (DNA): TGTGCCAGCAGCCAGGACAGGGGTTCACCCCTCCACTTT. Amino acids: CASSQDRGSPLHF. The chain employs TRBV7-9 and TRBJ1-6; 9 positions agree with TRBD1. Germline CDR1 and CDR2: SEHNR and FQNEAQ (reference sequence). The CDR3 covers 13 residues. The ends lost 5 bases at V and 9 bases at J; junction bases unmatched: 2.

The DNA for the CDR3 is TGTGCCAGCAGTTCCCTAGGACAGGAGGGAGTCTATGGCTACACCTTC. It yields the protein CASSSLGQEGVYGYTF. V is TRBV27 and J is TRBJ1-2; TRBD1 aligns across 7 bases. With V trimmed by 4 bases and J by 4 bases, 12 bases remained unmatched. Germline V gene lookup returns CDR1 MNHEY and CDR2 SMNVEV (reference sequence). This CDR3 comprises 16 residues.

The chain carries TRBV6-1 and TRBJ1-5; 9 positions agree with TRBD1. Germline lookup yields CDR1 MNHNS and CDR2 SASEGT. CDR3 length: 15 amino acids. Unmatched junction bases numbered 3, after V lost 6 bases and J lost 0 bases. Here the CDR3 reads CASRGQGLSNQPQHF. The CDR3 coding sequence is TGTGCCAGCAGGGGACAGGGCCTTAGCAATCAGCCCCAGCATTTT.

The chain links TRBV4-2 to TRBJ1-2; 9 nucleotides match TRBD1. Germline V gene sequence: CDR1 LGHNA, CDR2 YNFKEQ. CDR3 length: 15 amino acids. The trim removed 1 base at V and 2 bases at J, leaving 2 bases unmatched. The CDR3 sequence is CASSQGTGDNYGYTF. In DNA, the CDR3 is TGTGCCAGCAGCCAAGGGACAGGGGACAACTATGGCTACACCTTC.

The chain joins TRBV7-2 to TRBJ2-5; D may be TRBD2 (7 bases). Germline V gene data show CDR1 as SGHTA and CDR2 as FQGNSA. The length of the CDR3 is 15 residues. Trimming removed 2 bases at V and 1 base at J, with 11 bases between. CDR3 loop: CASSLWAGAQETQYF. For the CDR3, the DNA is TGTGCCAGCAGCTTATGGGCGGGGGCCCAAGAGACCCAGTACTTC.

This chain connects TRBV2 to TRBJ1-1, with D perhaps matching TRBD1 (6 bases). There are 17 residues in the CDR3. With 5 bases removed from V and 2 bases from J, the gap between germline ends came to 21 bases. Germline V gene data show CDR1 as SNHLY and CDR2 as FYNNEI. Here the CDR3 reads CASSPRGGAGSNTEAFF. The CDR3 region has the DNA TGTGCCAGCAGTCCTAGAGGGGGGGCCGGGTCCAACACTGAAGCTTTCTTT.

The chain uses TRBV7-8 and TRBJ1-6, with a weak D call TRBD1 (5 bases). V lost 2 bases and J lost 7, with 12 bases in between. Germline V gene data show CDR1 as SGHVS and CDR2 as FQNEAQ. The CDR3 extends over 15 amino acids. CDR3 residues: CASSLSRVLNSPLHF. DNA for the CDR3: TGTGCCAGCAGCTTATCCAGGGTTCTCAATTCACCCCTCCACTTT.

The genes are TRBV5-4 and TRBJ1-1, with D maybe TRBD1 (5 bases). The germline V gene has CDR1 SGHNT and CDR2 YYREEE (reference sequence). V was shortened by 1 base and J by 5 bases, with 12 bases between the two germline ends. This CDR3 comprises 14 residues. This CDR3 reads CASSLQGSGTEAFF. CDR3 nucleotides: TGTGCCAGCAGCTTGCAGGGAAGTGGGACTGAAGCTTTCTTT.